These 32 T cell receptor beta chains were all obtained from the same sample, sequenced in a study of cytomegalovirus exposure and HLA in healthy donors. This PCR relied on a set of 60 Vbeta primers and 13 Jbeta primers. The data were produced by immunoSEQ multiplex PCR, yet TCRdb's version contains in-frame clones alone and is incomplete. Among 150,000 to 200,000 clones listed, around 80% were seen once. Sequenced input: PBMCs. The receptor source for this set is a woman aged 30 to 39 in good health and CMV-seropositive.

This clone has just one count. The genes are TRBV5-6 and TRBJ2-7, with D tentatively TRBD2 (6 bases). Germline assignment: CDR1 SGHDT and CDR2 YYEEEE. The CDR3 has 16 residues. V lost 4 bases and J lost 2, with 19 bases in between. Written as DNA, the CDR3 is TGTGCCAGCAGCAGACTCATGGGGGAGGACCCCTACGAGCAGTACTTC. It yields the protein CASSRLMGEDPYEQYF.

This chain uses TRBV2 with TRBJ1-1; TRBD1 matches 8 bases. With 6 bases clipped from V and 6 bases from J, the junction kept 18 bases outside the gene matches. This CDR3 spans 17 amino acids. Germline CDR1 is SNHLY and CDR2 is FYNNEI. CDR3 sequence reads: CASSRPVWTGSGPEAFF. CDR3 nucleotide sequence: TGTGCCAGCAGCAGGCCGGTGTGGACAGGGTCTGGGCCTGAAGCTTTCTTT.

The rearrangement links TRBV28 to TRBJ1-1; TRBD1 is a possible D gene (5 bases). The CDR3 loop spans 12 amino acids. The V gene lost 2 bases and the J gene lost 12 bases, with 13 bases spanning the gap. The germline gives CDR1 MDHEN, CDR2 SYDVKM. The CDR3 nucleotides read TGTGCCAGCAGTTTAAAGGGGTTCAGGTCTTTCTTT. Translated, it gives CASSLKGFRSFF.

This clone was counted only a few times. Other DNA sequences within the sample encode an identical CDR3. CDR3 nucleotide sequence: TGTGCCAGCAGTTACGGGACAGGGAGAGGTGGCTACACCTTC. As protein: CASSYGTGRGGYTF. V gene TRBV6-5 combines with J gene TRBJ1-2; TRBD1 agrees at 9 bases. The CDR3 runs to 14 residues. V lost 2 bases to trimming and J lost 7 bases; unmatched junction nucleotides: 5. The germline CDR1 and CDR2 sequences are MNHEY and SVGAGI.

J is TRBJ1-4 and V is TRBV2, with 7 bases fitting TRBD1. The CDR3 sequence is 15 residues long. The J segment lost 4 bases and the V segment lost 6 bases, leaving 8 bases of the junction unmatched. Per the germline V gene, CDR1 is SNHLY and CDR2 is FYNNEI. The CDR3 nucleotides are TGTGCCAGCAGGCCCGGGACAGTACTTAATGAAAAACTGTTTTTT. Translating it yields CASRPGTVLNEKLFF. Drawing the rest from reference TRBV2 and TRBJ1-4, the complete variable domain is EPEVTQTPSHQVTQMGQEVILRCVPISNHLYFYWYRQILGQKVEFLVSFYNNEISEKSEIFDDQFSVERPDGSNFTLKIRSTKLEDSAMYFCASRPGTVLNEKLFFGSGTQLSVL.

This clone has more than one count but fewer than ten. This sequence joins TRBV11-2 and TRBJ2-3, with 10 bases that match TRBD2. The junction had 16 bases not matched to a gene; V was cut back by 3 bases and J by 4 bases. There are 19 residues in the CDR3. Looked up from germline, CDR1 is SGHAT and CDR2 is FQNNGV. In DNA form, the CDR3 reads TGTGCCAGCAGCTTGGTAGGGCTAGCGGGAGACGGGCTCGCAGATACGCAGTATTTT. Its protein product is CASSLVGLAGDGLADTQYF. The full variable domain, rest sourced from reference TRBV11-2 and TRBJ2-3, is EAGVAQSPRYKIIEKRQSVAFWCNPISGHATLYWYQQILGQGPKLLIQFQNNGVVDDSQLPKDRFSAERLKGVDSTLKIQPAKLEDSAVYLCASSLVGLAGDGLADTQYFGPGTRLTVL.

The chain uses TRBV30 and TRBJ2-5, with a weak D call TRBD1 (6 bases). The CDR3 has 11 residues. V lost 5 bases and J 5 bases, leaving 9 bases between the germline ends. Germline V gene lookup returns CDR1 GTSNPN and CDR2 SVGIG (reference sequence). The CDR3 bases are TGTGCCTGGCGACAGGAGGAGACCCAGTACTTC. Its translation is CAWRQEETQYF. Full variable domain (outside the CDR3, taken from reference TRBV30 and TRBJ2-5): SQTIHQWPATLVQPVGSPLSLECTVEGTSNPNLYWYRQAAGRGLQLLFYSVGIGQISSEVPQNLSASRPQDRQFILSSKKLLLSDSGFYLCAWRQEETQYFGPGTRLLVL.

This chain uses TRBV6-1 with TRBJ1-5; 8 positions match TRBD1. CDR3 size: 15 residues. Germline values: CDR1 MNHNS, CDR2 SASEGT. With 1 base clipped from V and 4 bases from J, the junction kept 3 bases outside the gene matches. DNA for the CDR3: TGTGCCAGCAGTGAAGGGACAGGGTGGAATCAGCCCCAGCATTTT. It translates to CASSEGTGWNQPQHF.

The CDR3 loop is CASSPLSYEQYF. The CDR3 nucleotides are TGTGCCAGCAGCCCTCTCTCCTACGAGCAGTACTTC. The chain is built from TRBV7-8 and TRBJ2-5, with D hard to call. The DNA matches TRBJ2-7 better at its end, which makes the J call doubtful. From germline, CDR1 is SGHVS and CDR2 FQNEAQ. This CDR3 has 12 amino acids.

CDR3: CAWSYGTTGLGTEAFF. DNA of the CDR3: TGTGCCTGGAGTTACGGGACCACAGGGCTCGGCACTGAAGCTTTCTTT. The chain carries TRBV30 and TRBJ1-1, with D maybe TRBD1 (6 bases). There are 16 residues in the CDR3. Trimming took off 2 bases at V and 4 bases at J, with 20 bases between the two ends. Per the germline V gene, CDR1 is GTSNPN and CDR2 is SVGIG (reference sequence).

The gene calls are TRBV29-1 and TRBJ1-2; D ambiguous. The germline V gene has CDR1 SQVTM and CDR2 ANQGSEA. Trimming cost V 3 bases and J 4 bases, with 6 bases left between them. The CDR3 runs 11 residues. Here the CDR3 reads CSVDPVYGYTF. The CDR3 coding sequence is TGCAGCGTTGACCCGGTCTATGGCTACACCTTC.

The chain's CDR3 is CASSSLAGAYNEQFF. In DNA form, the CDR3 reads TGTGCCAGCAGTTCTCTAGCGGGGGCGTACAATGAGCAGTTCTTC. The rearrangement joins TRBV6-1 to TRBJ2-1, with 10 nucleotides matching TRBD2. The CDR3 extends over 15 amino acids. Germline-derived CDR1 and CDR2 are MNHNS and SASEGT. V was clipped by 5 bases and J by 4 bases; unmatched bases: 5.

This sequence joins TRBV28 and TRBJ1-4; TRBD1 agrees at 7 bases. The CDR3 is 14 residues long. Trimming took 7 bases from V and 3 from J; bases not matched to a gene: 5. In germline, CDR1 is MDHEN, CDR2 SYDVKM. CDR3 bases: TGTGCCAGCAATCCGACAGGGCCTAATGAAAAACTGTTTTTT. This sequence encodes CASNPTGPNEKLFF.

This chain links TRBV2 with TRBJ2-5; D perhaps matches TRBD1 (7 bases). This CDR3 is built from 16 residues. The germline gives CDR1 SNHLY, CDR2 FYNNEI. Deletions cut 2 bases from V and 4 bases from J, with 17 bases between. The CDR3, as DNA: TGTGCCAGCAGTGAATTTCCCCAGGGGGGCGGAGAGACCCAGTACTTC. Its protein product is CASSEFPQGGGETQYF.

The V gene is TRBV6-1, the J gene TRBJ1-4, with D uncertain. Trimming cost V 5 bases and J 8 bases, with 9 bases left between them. The CDR3 length is 12 residues. CDR1 and CDR2 (germline): MNHNS, SASEGT. The CDR3 sequence: CASSPPGEKLFF. The CDR3 DNA is TGTGCCAGCAGTCCCCCGGGGGAAAAACTGTTTTTT.

J is TRBJ2-7 and V is TRBV7-6; D may be TRBD1 (6 bases). Trimming cost V 5 bases and J 4 bases, with 18 bases left between them. The CDR3 totals 15 residues. The germline gives CDR1 SGHVS, CDR2 FNYEAQ. The CDR3 coding sequence is TGTGCCAGCAGCCCACAGTGGGCAGGGGATTACGAGCAGTACTTC. It yields the protein CASSPQWAGDYEQYF.

V and J are TRBV15 and TRBJ1-2; D not certain. The germline gives CDR1 LNHNV, CDR2 YYDKDF (reference sequence). V dropped 0 bases and J dropped 4 bases, with 9 bases sitting between them. The CDR3 has 14 residues. CDR3 nucleotide sequence: TGTGCCACCAGCAGAGAAGTCCAGGCCTATGGCTACACCTTC. This translates into CATSREVQAYGYTF.

The V call is TRBV6-5, the J call TRBJ2-1; 15 nucleotides align to TRBD2. This CDR3 comprises 14 residues. The junction had 9 bases not matched to a gene; V was cut back by 6 bases and J by 15 bases. Germline V gene lookup returns CDR1 MNHEY and CDR2 SVGAGI. CDR3 DNA sequence: TGTGCCAGCAGACGGACTAGCGGGAGGGCCCAGTGGTTCTTC. This sequence encodes CASRRTSGRAQWFF.

This chain connects TRBV5-1 to TRBJ2-1; 7 bases line up with TRBD2. Looked up from germline, CDR1 is SGHRS and CDR2 is YFSETQ. V shed 0 bases and J 3 bases; nucleotides not matched to a gene: 6. The CDR3 consists of 16 residues. CDR3 DNA: TGCGCCAGCAGCTTGGCCGGGGCGGGAGTCTACAATGAGCAGTTCTTC. Amino acids: CASSLAGAGVYNEQFF.

V is TRBV11-1 and J is TRBJ2-5; possible D gene TRBD2, 5 bases. Trimming left V 3 bases short and J 2 bases short, with 7 bases between. Germline V gives CDR1 SGHAT, CDR2 FQDESV (reference sequence). The CDR3 consists of 13 residues. The DNA for the CDR3 is TGTGCCAGCAGCTTCGGGGATCAAGAGACCCAGTACTTC. Translated, it gives CASSFGDQETQYF.

This chain's CDR3 is CASSSRDYTDTQYF. DNA for the CDR3: TGCGCCAGCAGCTCCCGGGACTACACAGATACGCAGTATTTT. The chain employs TRBV5-1 and TRBJ2-3; 7 bases match TRBD2. CDR3 size: 14 residues. Trimming at V came to 3 bases and at J to 2 bases, leaving 3 bases not matched to a gene. In germline, CDR1 is SGHRS, CDR2 YFSETQ.

The rearrangement uses TRBV6-1 and TRBJ1-5, with 9 bases lining up with TRBD1. CDR1 is MNHNS, CDR2 SASEGT, per germline. The CDR3 is 13 amino acids. V trimming: 11 bases; J trimming: 0 bases; junction bases outside the gene matches: 2. The CDR3 region has the DNA TGTGCCGCGACAGGGGGTAGCAATCAGCCCCAGCATTTT. As protein: CAATGGSNQPQHF.

This clone was recorded once. This sequence joins TRBV4-3 and TRBJ2-1; 9 positions agree with TRBD2. CDR3 length: 16 amino acids. Germline V gene sequence: CDR1 LGHNA, CDR2 YSLEER. Trimming cost V 0 bases and J 9 bases; bases outside gene matches: 9. The CDR3 loop is CASSQDRVAGAGEQFF. For the CDR3, the DNA is TGCGCCAGCAGCCAAGATAGAGTAGCGGGAGCGGGTGAGCAGTTCTTC.

The gene calls are TRBV2 and TRBJ2-1; 10 bases match TRBD2. Germline loops: CDR1 SNHLY, CDR2 FYNNEI. The junction had 1 base not matched to a gene; V was cut back by 2 bases and J by 6 bases. The CDR3 is 14 amino acids. The CDR3 coding sequence is TGTGCCAGCAGTGAATGGACTAGCGGCAATGAGCAGTTCTTC. It codes for CASSEWTSGNEQFF.

V is TRBV28 and J is TRBJ2-1; TRBD2 agrees at 10 bases. The CDR3 runs 14 residues. Trimming removed 3 bases from V and 8 bases from J; junction bases left unmatched: 4. Germline CDR1 MDHEN, CDR2 SYDVKM. The CDR3 sequence is CASSFPSGSDEQFF. CDR3 DNA sequence: TGTGCCAGCAGTTTTCCTAGCGGGAGCGATGAGCAGTTCTTC.

This rearrangement joins TRBV19 to TRBJ1-1; perhaps TRBD1 as D (5 bases). The ends were cut back, 5 bases at V and 6 bases at J, with 10 bases in the middle. Germline V gene sequence: CDR1 LNHDA, CDR2 SQIVND (reference sequence). CDR3 length: 12 amino acids. This CDR3 reads CASSAGFPEAFF. CDR3 nucleotides: TGTGCCAGTAGTGCAGGGTTCCCTGAAGCTTTCTTT.

This clone was counted once. J is TRBJ2-5 and V is TRBV21-1; the table assigns TRBD2, which was not confirmed against the DNA. TRBV21-1 is labeled a pseudogene. This CDR3 is 15 amino acids long. The CDR3 loop is CASSKVRLARETQYF. In nucleotides, the CDR3 is TGTGCCAGCAGCAAAGTGAGGCTAGCTCGGGAGACCCAGTACTTC.

This sequence joins TRBV11-1 and TRBJ2-1; TRBD2 aligns across 14 bases. J was trimmed by 10 bases and V by 5 bases; bases with no gene match: 7. The germline CDR1 and CDR2 sequences are SGHAT and FQDESV (reference sequence). The CDR3 spans 15 residues. The CDR3 nucleotides are TGTGCCAGCAGCCAAGGACTAGCGGGAGGTCAGGAGCAGTTCTTC. Translating gives CASSQGLAGGQEQFF.

The V and J genes are TRBV5-4 and TRBJ1-1; 8 bases are a match to TRBD1. The CDR3 loop spans 14 amino acids. V trimming: 5 bases; J trimming: 4 bases; junction bases outside the gene matches: 7. The germline gives CDR1 SGHNT, CDR2 YYREEE (reference sequence). CDR3 loop: CASRPGQGLTEAFF. CDR3 bases: TGTGCCAGCAGACCTGGACAGGGCCTCACTGAAGCTTTCTTT.

The chain combines TRBV11-2 with TRBJ1-4; no definite D call. This CDR3 has 14 amino acids. The V and J ends lost 0 bases and 11 bases respectively, with 13 bases between them. Germline values: CDR1 SGHAT, CDR2 FQNNGV. In nucleotides, the CDR3 is TGTGCCAGCAGCTTAGAGATGCTGAGGGAGAAACTGTTTTTT. Translating gives CASSLEMLREKLFF.

The chain combines TRBV11-2 with TRBJ2-2; D call uncertain. Looked up from germline, CDR1 is SGHAT and CDR2 is FQNNGV. The CDR3 length is 15 residues. Trimming left V 0 bases short and J 4 bases short, with 9 bases between. CDR3: CASSLDNFSTGELFF. The CDR3 DNA reads TGTGCCAGCAGCTTAGATAACTTTTCCACCGGGGAGCTGTTTTTT.

This rearrangement joins TRBV7-9 to TRBJ2-7; D not resolved. Per the germline V gene, CDR1 is SEHNR and CDR2 is FQNEAQ (reference sequence). V dropped 8 bases and J dropped 2 bases, with 13 bases sitting between them. The length of the CDR3 is 13 residues. CDR3 in DNA: TGTGCCAGCGGCGCGGAGTCGGCCTACGAGCAGTACTTC. Amino acid sequence: CASGAESAYEQYF.